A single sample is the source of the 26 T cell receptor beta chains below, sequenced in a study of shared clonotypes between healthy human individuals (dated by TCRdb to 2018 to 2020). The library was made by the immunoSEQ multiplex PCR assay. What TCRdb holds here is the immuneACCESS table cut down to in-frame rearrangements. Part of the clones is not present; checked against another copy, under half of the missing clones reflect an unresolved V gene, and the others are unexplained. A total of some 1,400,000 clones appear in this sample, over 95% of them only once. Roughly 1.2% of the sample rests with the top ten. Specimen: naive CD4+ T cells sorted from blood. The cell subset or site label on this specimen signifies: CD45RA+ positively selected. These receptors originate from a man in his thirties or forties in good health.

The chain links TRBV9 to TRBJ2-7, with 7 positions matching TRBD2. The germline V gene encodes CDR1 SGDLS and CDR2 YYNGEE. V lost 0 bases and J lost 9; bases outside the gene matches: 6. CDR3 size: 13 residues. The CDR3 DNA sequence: TGTGCCAGCAGCGTAGCCCTAGCGGAGGCGCAGTACTTC. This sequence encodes CASSVALAEAQYF.

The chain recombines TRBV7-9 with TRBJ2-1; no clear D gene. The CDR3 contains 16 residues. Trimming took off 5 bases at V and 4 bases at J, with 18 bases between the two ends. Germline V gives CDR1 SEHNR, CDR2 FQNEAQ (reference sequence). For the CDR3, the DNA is TGTGCCAGCAGCGTCCTAGTGGACCTGTCTTACAATGAGCAGTTCTTC. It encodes CASSVLVDLSYNEQFF.

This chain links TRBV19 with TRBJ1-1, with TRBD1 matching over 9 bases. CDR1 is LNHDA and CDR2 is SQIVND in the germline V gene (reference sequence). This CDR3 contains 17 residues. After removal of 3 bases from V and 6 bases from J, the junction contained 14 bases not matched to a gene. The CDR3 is CASSIQPPGTGLAEAFF. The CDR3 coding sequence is TGTGCCAGTAGTATTCAACCGCCCGGGACAGGGCTTGCTGAAGCTTTCTTT.

CDR3: CASSLPQEWMVNEQFF. The CDR3 DNA is TGCGCCAGCAGCTTGCCCCAGGAGTGGATGGTCAATGAGCAGTTCTTC. The V call is TRBV5-1, the J call TRBJ2-1; D uncertain. CDR3 length: 16 amino acids. CDR1 and CDR2 (germline): SGHRS, YFSETQ. V lost 1 base and J lost 6, with 17 bases in between.

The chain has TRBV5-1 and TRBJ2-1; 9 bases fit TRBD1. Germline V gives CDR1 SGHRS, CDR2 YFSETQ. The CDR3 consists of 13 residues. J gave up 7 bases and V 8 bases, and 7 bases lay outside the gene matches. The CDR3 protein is CASGTGLKNEQFF. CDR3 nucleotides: TGCGCCAGTGGGACAGGGTTGAAGAATGAGCAGTTCTTC.

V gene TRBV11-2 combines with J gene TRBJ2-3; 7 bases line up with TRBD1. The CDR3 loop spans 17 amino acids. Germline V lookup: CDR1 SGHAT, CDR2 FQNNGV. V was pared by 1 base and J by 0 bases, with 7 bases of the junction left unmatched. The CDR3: CASSLVGGQPSTDTQYF. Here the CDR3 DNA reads TGTGCCAGCAGCTTAGTAGGGGGACAGCCAAGCACAGATACGCAGTATTTT.

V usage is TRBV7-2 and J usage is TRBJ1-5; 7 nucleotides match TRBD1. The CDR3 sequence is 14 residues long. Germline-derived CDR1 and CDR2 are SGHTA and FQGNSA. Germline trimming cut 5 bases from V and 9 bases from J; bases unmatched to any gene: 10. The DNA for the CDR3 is TGTGCCAGCAGCCCCGGGACAGCCCTTGGGCCCCAGCATTTT. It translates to CASSPGTALGPQHF. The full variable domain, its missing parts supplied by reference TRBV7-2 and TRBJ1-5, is GAGVSQSPSNKVTEKGKDVELRCDPISGHTALYWYRQSLGQGLEFLIYFQGNSAPDKSGLPSDRFSAERTGGSVSTLTIQRTQQEDSAVYLCASSPGTALGPQHFGDGTRLSIL.

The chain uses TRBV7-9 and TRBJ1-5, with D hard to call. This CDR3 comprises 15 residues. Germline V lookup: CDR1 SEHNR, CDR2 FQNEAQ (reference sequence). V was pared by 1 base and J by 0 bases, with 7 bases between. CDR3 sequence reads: CASSLGSHSNQPQHF. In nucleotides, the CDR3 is TGTGCCAGCAGCTTAGGATCCCATAGCAATCAGCCCCAGCATTTT.

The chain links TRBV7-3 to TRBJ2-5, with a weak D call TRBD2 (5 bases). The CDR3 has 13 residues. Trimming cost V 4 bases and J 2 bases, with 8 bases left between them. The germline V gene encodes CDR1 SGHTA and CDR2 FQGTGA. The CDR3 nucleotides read TGTGCCAGCAGCTCACTAGTACAAGAGACCCAGTACTTC. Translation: CASSSLVQETQYF.

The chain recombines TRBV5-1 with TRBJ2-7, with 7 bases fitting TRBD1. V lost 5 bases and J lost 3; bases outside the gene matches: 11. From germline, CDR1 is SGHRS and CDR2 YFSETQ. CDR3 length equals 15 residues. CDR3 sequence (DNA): TGCGCCAGCAGATATGCGACAGGGAATCTCTACGAGCAGTACTTC. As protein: CASRYATGNLYEQYF.

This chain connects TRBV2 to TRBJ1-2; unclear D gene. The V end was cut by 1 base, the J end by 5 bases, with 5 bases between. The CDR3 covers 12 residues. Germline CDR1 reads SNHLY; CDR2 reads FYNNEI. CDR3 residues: CASSEERYGYTF. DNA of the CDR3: TGTGCCAGCAGTGAAGAGAGGTATGGCTACACCTTC.

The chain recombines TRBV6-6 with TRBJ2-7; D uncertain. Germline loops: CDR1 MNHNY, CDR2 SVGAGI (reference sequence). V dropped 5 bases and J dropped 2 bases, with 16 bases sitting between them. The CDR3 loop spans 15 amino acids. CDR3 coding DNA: TGTGCCAGCAGTCACCCACAGATGGGTCCCTACGAGCAGTACTTC. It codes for CASSHPQMGPYEQYF.

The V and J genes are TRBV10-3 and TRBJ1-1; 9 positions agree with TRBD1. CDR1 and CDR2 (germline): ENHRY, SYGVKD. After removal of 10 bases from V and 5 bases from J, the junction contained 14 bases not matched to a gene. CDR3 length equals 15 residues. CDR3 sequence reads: CATTGQGGAETEAFF. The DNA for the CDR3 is TGTGCCACAACGGGACAGGGAGGGGCGGAAACTGAAGCTTTCTTT.

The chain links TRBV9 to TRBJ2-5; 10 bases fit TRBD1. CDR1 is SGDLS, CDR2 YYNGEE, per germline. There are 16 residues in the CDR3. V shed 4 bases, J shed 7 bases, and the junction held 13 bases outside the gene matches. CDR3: CASSQASTGGPGTQYF. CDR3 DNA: TGTGCCAGCAGCCAAGCATCGACAGGGGGCCCCGGGACCCAGTACTTC.

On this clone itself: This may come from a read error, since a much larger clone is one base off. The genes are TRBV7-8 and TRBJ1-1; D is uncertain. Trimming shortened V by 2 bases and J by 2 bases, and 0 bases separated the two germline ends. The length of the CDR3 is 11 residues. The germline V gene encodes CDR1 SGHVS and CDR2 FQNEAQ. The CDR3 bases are TGTGCCAGCAGCTTAAACACTGAAGCTTTCTTT. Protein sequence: CASSLNTEAFF.

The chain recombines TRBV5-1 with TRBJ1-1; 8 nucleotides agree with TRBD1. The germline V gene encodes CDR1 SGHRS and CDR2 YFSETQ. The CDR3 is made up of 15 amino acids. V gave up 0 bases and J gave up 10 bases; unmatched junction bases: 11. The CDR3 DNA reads TGCGCCAGCAGCTTGGTACCGGGACAGGTGGAGGGAGCTTTCTTT. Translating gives CASSLVPGQVEGAFF.

The CDR3 bases are TGCAGCGTTGGGGGAGTCCTCTACAATGAGCAGTTCTTC. Translation gives CSVGGVLYNEQFF. The chain uses TRBV29-1 and TRBJ2-1; D is possibly TRBD2 (5 bases). V lost 4 bases and J 3 bases, leaving 10 bases between the germline ends. Germline V gene lookup returns CDR1 SQVTM and CDR2 ANQGSEA. The CDR3 spans 13 residues.

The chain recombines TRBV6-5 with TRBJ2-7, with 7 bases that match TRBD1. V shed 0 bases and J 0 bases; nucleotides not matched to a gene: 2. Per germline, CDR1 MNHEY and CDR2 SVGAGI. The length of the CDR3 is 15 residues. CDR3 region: CASSYSPGGSYEQYF. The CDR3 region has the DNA TGTGCCAGCAGTTACTCCCCAGGGGGCTCCTACGAGCAGTACTTC.

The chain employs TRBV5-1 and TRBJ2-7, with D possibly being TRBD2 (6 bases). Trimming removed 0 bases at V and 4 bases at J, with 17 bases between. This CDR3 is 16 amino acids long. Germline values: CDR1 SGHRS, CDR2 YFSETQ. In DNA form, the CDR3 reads TGCGCCAGCAGCTTGGCCAGGGTAGCGGAGATATACGAGCAGTACTTC. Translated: CASSLARVAEIYEQYF. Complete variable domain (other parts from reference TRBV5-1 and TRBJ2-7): KAGVTQTPRYLIKTRGQQVTLSCSPISGHRSVSWYQQTPGQGLQFLFEYFSETQRNKGNFPGRFSGRQFSNSRSEMNVSTLELGDSALYLCASSLARVAEIYEQYFGPGTRLTVT.

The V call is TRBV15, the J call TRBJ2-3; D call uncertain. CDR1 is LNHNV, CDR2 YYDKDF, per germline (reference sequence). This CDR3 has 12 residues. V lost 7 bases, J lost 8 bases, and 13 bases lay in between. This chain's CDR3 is CATKTLLGTQYF. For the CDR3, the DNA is TGTGCCACCAAAACACTGCTTGGTACGCAGTATTTT.

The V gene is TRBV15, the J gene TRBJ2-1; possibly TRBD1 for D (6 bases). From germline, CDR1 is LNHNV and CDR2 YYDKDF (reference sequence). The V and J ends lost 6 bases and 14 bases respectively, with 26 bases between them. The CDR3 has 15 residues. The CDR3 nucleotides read TGTGCCACCAGATCTTCGCGGACAGCATTAAGGTTGAAGTTCTTC. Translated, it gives CATRSSRTALRLKFF.

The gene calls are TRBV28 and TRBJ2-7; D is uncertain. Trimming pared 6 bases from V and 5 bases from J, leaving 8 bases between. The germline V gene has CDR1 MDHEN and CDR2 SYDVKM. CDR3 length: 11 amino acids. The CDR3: CASRETDEQYF. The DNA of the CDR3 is TGTGCCAGCAGGGAAACGGACGAGCAGTACTTC. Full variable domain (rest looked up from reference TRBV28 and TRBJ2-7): DVKVTQSSRYLVKRTGEKVFLECVQDMDHENMFWYRQDPGLGLRLIYFSYDVKMKEKGDIPEGYSVSREKKERFSLILESASTNQTSMYLCASRETDEQYFGPGTRLTVT.

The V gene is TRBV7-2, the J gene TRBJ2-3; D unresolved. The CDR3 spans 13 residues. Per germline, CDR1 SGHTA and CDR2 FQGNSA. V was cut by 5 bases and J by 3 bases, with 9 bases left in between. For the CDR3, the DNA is TGTGCCAGCAGCATTCCTATAACAGATACGCAGTATTTT. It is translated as CASSIPITDTQYF. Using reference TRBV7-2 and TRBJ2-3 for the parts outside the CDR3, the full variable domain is GAGVSQSPSNKVTEKGKDVELRCDPISGHTALYWYRQSLGQGLEFLIYFQGNSAPDKSGLPSDRFSAERTGGSVSTLTIQRTQQEDSAVYLCASSIPITDTQYFGPGTRLTVL.

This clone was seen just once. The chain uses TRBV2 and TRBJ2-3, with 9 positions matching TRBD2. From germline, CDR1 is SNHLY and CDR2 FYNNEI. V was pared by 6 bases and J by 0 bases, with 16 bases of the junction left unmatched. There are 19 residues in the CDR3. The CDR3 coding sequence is TGTGCCAGCAGCGTTAGCGGGAGACTCTCCTCTAAAAGCACAGATACGCAGTATTTT. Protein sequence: CASSVSGRLSSKSTDTQYF.

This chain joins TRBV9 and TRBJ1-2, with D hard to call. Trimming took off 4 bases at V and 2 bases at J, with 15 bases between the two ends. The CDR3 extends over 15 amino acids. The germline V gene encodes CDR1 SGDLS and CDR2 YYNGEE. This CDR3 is CASSHPEGNNYGYTF. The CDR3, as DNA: TGTGCCAGCAGCCACCCGGAAGGGAACAACTATGGCTACACCTTC.

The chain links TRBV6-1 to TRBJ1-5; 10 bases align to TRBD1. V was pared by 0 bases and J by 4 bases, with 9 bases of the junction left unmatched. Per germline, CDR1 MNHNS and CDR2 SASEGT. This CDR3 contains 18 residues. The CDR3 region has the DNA TGTGCCAGCAGTGAAGCGAGATTGGGACAGGGGTTAAATCAGCCCCAGCATTTT. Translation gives CASSEARLGQGLNQPQHF.